A selection of T cell receptor beta chains follows, all from one sample in a study of shared clonotypes between healthy human individuals. The repertoire was sequenced with immunoSEQ multiplex PCR; TCRdb's copy has only in-frame clones and lacks some. The profile shows about 640,000 clones, about three quarters of them singletons. Source material: memory CD4+ T cells sorted from blood. The receptor source for this set is a woman aged 25-40 years in good health. CDR3s include the opening cysteine and the closing phenylalanine or tryptophan. The D gene is left open where the match is weak. Clone size is given for some rows only: seen once, a few or many times, or a class if the clone is expanded.

TRBJ1-5 . TRBV19 . CASSTRVGPGANQPQHF TGTGCCAGTAGTACCCGGGTAGGGCCCGGGGCAAATCAGCCCCAGCATTTT
TRBJ1-4 . TRBV5-4 . CASSRSGANEKLFF TGTGCCAGCAGCCGTTCAGGGGCTAATGAAAAACTGTTTTTT
TRBJ2-1 . TRBV9 . CASSARDEQFF TGTGCCAGCAGCGCCCGGGACGAGCAGTTCTTC
TRBJ2-7 . TRBV7-9 . CASSRRGAYEQYF TGTGCCAGCAGCCGCAGGGGAGCCTACGAGCAGTACTTC
TRBJ2-1 . TRBV10-3 many CAISVSNEQFF TGTGCCATCAGTGTAAGCAATGAGCAGTTCTTC
TRBJ1-2 TRBD1 TRBV5-1 few CASGTDSNYGYTF TGCGCCAGCGGGACAGACTCTAACTATGGCTACACCTTC
TRBJ1-1 . TRBV5-4 . CASSSRGGRTEAFF TGTGCCAGCAGCTCGAGGGGGGGGCGGACTGAAGCTTTCTTT
TRBJ2-1 TRBD2 TRBV14 many CASSLGTSGSSYNEQFF TGTGCCAGCAGCCTCGGGACTAGCGGTAGCTCCTACAATGAGCAGTTCTTC
TRBJ2-7 . TRBV10-3 few CAISESATRPFEQYF TGTGCCATCAGTGAGTCTGCGACTCGACCTTTTGAGCAGTACTTC
TRBJ1-4 TRBD1 TRBV18 . CASSPDRGATNEKLFF TGTGCCAGCTCACCCGACAGGGGTGCAACTAATGAAAAACTGTTTTTT
TRBJ1-2 . TRBV10-3 once CAIRSGQGEYGYTF TGTGCCATCAGATCCGGCCAGGGTGAATATGGCTACACCTTC
TRBJ1-3 TRBD1 TRBV27 . CASSPGQRSSGNTIYF TGTGCCAGCAGCCCGGGACAGCGCAGCTCTGGAAACACCATATATTTT
TRBJ1-5 . TRBV2 . CASSEERYSNQPQHF TGTGCCAGCAGTGAAGAGAGGTATAGCAATCAGCCCCAGCATTTT
TRBJ1-2 TRBD1 TRBV5-1 . CASSTGTGGNYGYTF TGCGCCAGCAGCACCGGGACAGGGGGCAACTATGGCTACACCTTC
TRBJ2-1 TRBD1 TRBV28 . CASSPFRGQYNEQFF TGTGCCAGCAGTCCATTCAGGGGGCAGTACAATGAGCAGTTCTTC
TRBJ2-1 . TRBV7-3 . CASSQKTPTGDTYNEQFF TGTGCCAGCAGTCAAAAGACCCCGACAGGAGATACCTACAATGAGCAGTTCTTC
TRBJ2-5 TRBD2 TRBV6-5 . CASSLSSGTQETQYF TGTGCCAGCAGCCTATCTAGCGGGACCCAGGAGACCCAGTACTTC
TRBJ1-5 . TRBV15 . CATSREQGQPQHF TGTGCCACCAGCAGAGAACAGGGACAGCCCCAGCATTTT
TRBJ2-1 . TRBV5-6 . CASSLDFGRTYNEQFF TGTGCCAGCAGCTTAGACTTCGGGAGAACTTACAATGAGCAGTTCTTC
TRBJ2-2 TRBD2 TRBV2 . CASRGTSARTGELFF TGTGCCAGCAGGGGGACTAGCGCCCGGACCGGGGAGCTGTTTTTT
TRBJ2-2 TRBD1 TRBV5-1 . CASSHGQATGELFF TGCGCCAGCAGTCACGGACAGGCTACTGGGGAGCTGTTTTTT
TRBJ2-5 . TRBV28 . CASSLVGDLETQYF TGTGCCAGCAGTTTAGTGGGAGATTTAGAGACCCAGTACTTC